These 18 T cell receptor beta chains came from one sample sequenced in a study of blood T cells in healthy people across ages. A second 7 to 11 cycle PCR used barcoded and J-beta primers. TCRdb called the 5' RACE reads again in MiXCR, with one record for every CDR3 protein. Among 1,800,000 or so distinct CDR3 sequences listed, about two fifths were seen once. The specimen sequenced was blood. All receptors come from a human donor in good health.

The table lists this clonotype with a few counts. The chain combines TRBV14 with TRBJ2-1; 8 bases map to TRBD1. The J segment lost 6 bases and the V segment lost 2 bases, leaving 6 bases of the junction unmatched. This CDR3 is 15 amino acids long. Looked up from germline, CDR1 is SGHDN and CDR2 is FVKESK. CDR3 residues: CASSQMRTGTNEQFF. The CDR3 DNA sequence: TGTGCCAGCAGCCAAATGCGGACAGGGACCAATGAGCAGTTCTTC.

The rearrangement uses TRBV6-5 and TRBJ1-4; possible D gene TRBD1, 5 bases. Germline V gene lookup returns CDR1 MNHEY and CDR2 SVGAGI. This CDR3 has 17 residues. V lost 0 bases to trimming and J lost 3 bases, with 14 bases between them. CDR3 sequence reads: CASSYSKQGSPNEKLFF. The CDR3 coding sequence is TGTGCCAGCAGTTACTCGAAGCAGGGTTCTCCTAATGAAAAACTGTTTTTT.

The rearrangement joins TRBV28 to TRBJ2-7; possibly TRBD2 for D (6 bases). Deletions cut 5 bases from V and 2 bases from J, with 13 bases between. Germline V gene sequence: CDR1 MDHEN, CDR2 SYDVKM. The CDR3 covers 14 residues. The CDR3 DNA is TGTGCCAGCAGTCGGGGGTTGTGGGCCTACGAGCAGTACTTC. It specifies CASSRGLWAYEQYF.

To note about this clonotype: Compared with germline, one end of the junction differs, possibly owing to a read error. The rearrangement joins TRBV24-1 to TRBJ2-4; possibly TRBD2 for D (6 bases). Matching the DNA end better, TRBJ2-7 makes the J call doubtful. Germline V CDR1 and CDR2: KGHDR, SFDVKD. The CDR3 spans 13 residues. Here the CDR3 DNA reads TGTGCCGCCAGTGGGCGGGGAAACTACGAGCAGTACTTC. It translates to CAASGRGNYEQYF.

V and J are TRBV7-9 and TRBJ1-2; D is uncertain. Germline CDR1 reads SEHNR; CDR2 reads FQNEAQ (reference sequence). V gave up 2 bases and J gave up 8 bases, with 12 bases separating them. The CDR3 contains 13 residues. CDR3 coding DNA: TGTGCCAGCAGCTTAATCCCGGAGCGCGGCTACACCTTC. The encoded protein is CASSLIPERGYTF.

This chain uses TRBV4-3 with TRBJ1-5, with 7 nucleotides matching TRBD1. Germline-derived CDR1 and CDR2 are LGHNA and YSLEER. The CDR3 covers 20 residues. V lost 3 bases and J lost 0; bases outside the gene matches: 17. The CDR3 protein is CASSQDILLIGTASNQPQHF. The CDR3 DNA follows: TGCGCCAGCAGCCAGGATATCTTGCTGATAGGGACAGCTAGCAATCAGCCCCAGCATTTT.

This clonotype was picked up one time. The V and J genes are TRBV19 and TRBJ2-3; 8 bases agree with TRBD1. The J segment lost 2 bases and the V segment lost 1 base, leaving 5 bases of the junction unmatched. CDR1 and CDR2 (germline): LNHDA, SQIVND (reference sequence). The CDR3 extends over 16 amino acids. The CDR3 sequence is CASSIGWDRSTDTQYF. DNA for the CDR3: TGTGCCAGTAGTATAGGCTGGGACAGGTCCACAGATACGCAGTATTTT.

The chain links TRBV6-5 to TRBJ2-5; 9 positions agree with TRBD2. Germline lookup yields CDR1 MNHEY and CDR2 SVGAGI. The CDR3 contains 15 residues. V lost 6 bases and J lost 11; bases outside the gene matches: 16. CDR3 sequence reads: CASRERGAGYNEQYF. The DNA for the CDR3 is TGTGCCAGCAGGGAGCGGGGGGCAGGATACAATGAGCAGTACTTC.

The sample holds a few counts of this clonotype. The chain is built from TRBV12-3 or TRBV12-4 and TRBJ1-4; no firm D call. Trimming stripped 5 bases from V and 6 bases from J, with 10 bases between. This CDR3 spans 13 amino acids. The CDR3 DNA reads TGTGCCAGCAGTCGGACGGCCTATGAAAAACTGTTTTTT. It specifies CASSRTAYEKLFF.

This clonotype was found many times. This chain links TRBV6-4 with TRBJ2-1; no reliable D call. The CDR3 is made up of 15 amino acids. Trimming took off 2 bases at V and 5 bases at J, with 13 bases between the two ends. Germline values: CDR1 MRHNA, CDR2 SNTAGT. This chain's CDR3 is CASSDGSQHHNEQFF. The CDR3 DNA sequence: TGTGCCAGCAGTGACGGATCCCAACACCACAATGAGCAGTTCTTC.

The gene calls are TRBV10-3 and TRBJ2-5; D gene uncertain. V lost 3 bases, J lost 2 bases, and 7 bases lay in between. The CDR3 extends over 13 amino acids. Germline V gene data show CDR1 as ENHRY and CDR2 as SYGVKD. DNA of the CDR3: TGTGCCATCAGTGACCAAACTCAAGAGACCCAGTACTTC. Its translation is CAISDQTQETQYF.

V usage is TRBV3-1 and J usage is TRBJ1-1, with a possible D match to TRBD1 (5 bases). The CDR3 runs 14 residues. Per the germline V gene, CDR1 is LGHDT and CDR2 is YNNKEL (reference sequence). Trimming removed 4 bases from V and 6 bases from J, with 15 bases in between. The CDR3 is CASSPLGGGAEAFF. The CDR3 DNA is TGTGCCAGCAGCCCCTTGGGGGGGGGAGCTGAAGCTTTCTTT.

This sequence joins TRBV20-1 and TRBJ2-7; D may match TRBD1 or TRBD2 (5 bases each). The CDR3 is 14 residues long. V was clipped by 5 bases and J by 10 bases, with 24 bases between them. Germline V gene lookup returns CDR1 DFQATT and CDR2 SNEGSKA (reference sequence). The CDR3 here is CSAFTDGAKEAQYF. The CDR3 nucleotides are TGCAGTGCTTTCACAGACGGGGCTAAAGAGGCCCAGTACTTC.

The genes are TRBV12-3 or TRBV12-4 and TRBJ1-6; tentatively, D is TRBD1 (5 bases). With 9 bases removed from V and 7 bases from J, the gap between germline ends came to 16 bases. This CDR3 is built from 14 residues. Here the CDR3 reads CASSPRGGNSPLHF. The CDR3 DNA reads as TGTGCCAGTAGTCCTCGGGGGGGAAATTCACCCCTCCACTTT.

The rearrangement links TRBV7-8 to TRBJ2-1, with 7 bases fitting TRBD1. This CDR3 has 18 amino acids. CDR1 and CDR2 (germline): SGHVS, FQNEAQ. The V segment lost 5 bases and the J segment 5 bases; nucleotides outside the gene matches: 18. This chain's CDR3 is CASSTRPRNRGRNNEQFF. The CDR3 DNA reads as TGTGCCAGCAGCACCAGGCCCCGAAACAGGGGCCGGAACAATGAGCAGTTCTTC. The variable domain in full, completed from reference TRBV7-8 and TRBJ2-1, reads GAGVSQSPRYKVAKRGQDVALRCDPISGHVSLFWYQQALGQGPEFLTYFQNEAQLDKSGLPSDRFFAERPEGSVSTLKIQRTQQEDSAVYLCASSTRPRNRGRNNEQFFGPGTRLTVL.

This chain connects TRBV4-1 to TRBJ1-5, with a tentative D call TRBD1 (5 bases). Looked up from germline, CDR1 is MGHRA and CDR2 is YSYEKL. The CDR3 loop spans 15 amino acids. Deletions cut 1 base from V and 7 bases from J, with 14 bases between. This CDR3 is CASSQVVEGRQPQHF. Here the CDR3 DNA reads TGCGCCAGCAGCCAAGTCGTGGAGGGACGACAGCCCCAGCATTTT.

This clonotype was detected a few times. The chain has TRBV4-3 and TRBJ1-5; D may be TRBD1 (5 bases). This CDR3 has 15 amino acids. Trimming removed 0 bases at V and 4 bases at J, with 10 bases between. The V gene's germline CDR1 is LGHNA and CDR2 YSLEER. The CDR3 bases are TGCGCCAGCAGCCAAGATTCTGCAGGGAATCAGCCCCAGCATTTT. Amino acid sequence: CASSQDSAGNQPQHF.

This clonotype occurred a few times. The chain recombines TRBV27 with TRBJ2-5; no reliable D call. The CDR3 spans 14 residues. Germline CDR1 is MNHEY and CDR2 is SMNVEV (reference sequence). V was clipped by 5 bases and J by 0 bases, with 10 bases between them. CDR3: CASSILGNQETQYF. In DNA form, the CDR3 reads TGTGCCAGCAGTATCCTGGGTAACCAAGAGACCCAGTACTTC.